This T cell receptor (beta chain) was captured by sequencing in a study of identical twins. Study-wide findings and caveats: The authors drew conclusions from cross-sectional statistical analysis rather than following the same donors. Partly confounded zero-insertion analyses could result from invariant MAIT and iNKT cells.

This clonotype was observed many times. No antigen is known for it. Everyone who gave samples was a healthy Caucasian. A universal primer site came from template switching; cDNA carried unique molecular identifiers. MiXCR, applied by TCRdb to the 5' RACE reads, yields one record per CDR3 protein. The sample includes 250,000 or so distinct CDR3 sequences, about 8.3% of them seen just once. V shed 0 bases, J shed 2 bases, and the junction held 4 bases outside the gene matches. The CDR3 loop spans 16 amino acids. The data were also submitted as part of a second study, on yellow fever vaccine responses in identical twins.

This TCR derives from a woman aged 18-35 years in good health. Sequencing was done on a sample of CD8+ T cells sorted from blood. The rearrangement joins TRBV12-3 or TRBV12-4 to TRBJ2-5, with 9 bases fitting TRBD2. The CDR3 nucleotides read TGTGCCAGCAGTTTAGCGGGGCTAGCGGGGCAAGAGACCCAGTACTTC. Amino acid sequence: CASSLAGLAGQETQYF.